Only one count was recorded for the clone carrying this TCR beta chain. The data originate from a study of CD8+CD57+ T cells in acquired aplastic anemia. All patients picked for sequencing had shown, by flow cytometry, an expansion of CD8+CD57+ cells. Genomic DNA constituted the template upon which TCR beta VDJ and CDR3 profiling was performed. TCRdb called the reads again in MiXCR, with one record for every CDR3 protein. This repertoire shows around 430,000 distinct CDR3 sequences, over 25% found once; its top ten account for around 0.82%. V was clipped by 6 bases and J by 2 bases, with 7 bases between them. CDR1 and CDR2 from the germline V gene are SNHLY and FYNNEI. The CDR3 has 12 residues.

The specimen sequenced was sorted CD4+, CD8+, or CD8+CD57+ T cells (not recorded which) from PBMCs. This sequence joins TRBV2 and TRBJ2-5; D perhaps matches TRBD1 (6 bases). This sequence originates from a human donor with aplastic anemia. CDR3 bases: TGTGCCAGCAGGGACAGTCAAGAGACCCAGTACTTC. Its protein product is CASRDSQETQYF. The full variable domain, its missing parts supplied by reference TRBV2 and TRBJ2-5, is EPEVTQTPSHQVTQMGQEVILRCVPISNHLYFYWYRQILGQKVEFLVSFYNNEISEKSEIFDDQFSVERPDGSNFTLKIRSTKLEDSAMYFCASRDSQETQYFGPGTRLLVL.